One and the same sample provided the 15 T cell receptor beta chains below, sequenced in a study of T cells in Graves' hyperthyroidism and ophthalmopathy. The investigators amplified TCR beta CDR3 regions from RNA transcripts. First-round RT-PCR of the TCR CDR3 relied on the HTBI primer set. Via MiXCR, TCRdb re-called the multiplex PCR reads, giving one row per CDR3 protein. The repertoire holds 550,000 to 800,000 distinct CDR3 sequences, with about 15% as singletons. Material: blood. Receptors were obtained from a man aged 18 to 29 with Graves' hyperthyroidism.

This clonotype has a handful of counts. The chain recombines TRBV5-4 with TRBJ2-2; no definite D call. CDR1 is SGHNT, CDR2 YYREEE, per germline (reference sequence). V lost 0 bases and J 6 bases, leaving 6 bases between the germline ends. CDR3 size: 13 residues. The chain's CDR3 is CASSLDWAGELFF. The CDR3 nucleotides read TGTGCCAGCAGCTTGGACTGGGCCGGGGAGCTGTTTTTT.

V and J are TRBV2 and TRBJ2-3; TRBD2 agrees at 7 bases. There are 14 residues in the CDR3. The V gene's germline CDR1 is SNHLY and CDR2 FYNNEI. The V and J ends lost 6 bases and 4 bases, in that order; junction bases with no gene match: 7. CDR3 sequence: CASRLRTSADTQYF. For the CDR3, the DNA is TGTGCCAGCAGGCTCCGGACTAGTGCAGATACGCAGTATTTT.

The gene calls are TRBV24-1 and TRBJ2-3; the D gene is possibly TRBD1 (5 bases). V gave up 4 bases and J gave up 1 base, with 14 bases separating them. CDR3 length equals 16 residues. Germline CDR1 and CDR2: KGHDR and SFDVKD. In DNA form, the CDR3 reads TGTGCCACCAGTGAGGTCAGGGCGGCCGGCACAGATACGCAGTATTTT. Translation: CATSEVRAAGTDTQYF.

The chain has TRBV20-1 and TRBJ2-5; D might be TRBD1 (6 bases). The CDR3 loop spans 13 amino acids. The germline V and J ends were trimmed by 6 bases and 1 base, with 12 bases remaining between them. CDR1 and CDR2 (germline): DFQATT, SNEGSKA (reference sequence). The CDR3 spells CSATGQSQETQYF. The DNA of the CDR3 is TGCAGTGCAACAGGACAGTCCCAAGAGACCCAGTACTTC.

In this sample, this clonotype turned up a few times. V and J are TRBV9 and TRBJ2-7; 9 bases match TRBD2. Looked up from germline, CDR1 is SGDLS and CDR2 is YYNGEE. CDR3 length equals 15 residues. The J segment lost 4 bases and the V segment lost 0 bases, leaving 5 bases of the junction unmatched. The CDR3 sequence: CASSVGAGGDYEQYF. The DNA for the CDR3 is TGTGCCAGCAGCGTAGGGGCGGGAGGGGATTACGAGCAGTACTTC.

This clonotype was recorded many times. J is TRBJ2-1 and V is TRBV28, with a tentative D call TRBD1 (6 bases). This CDR3 has 14 amino acids. Between the trimmed V and J ends, which lost 6 bases and 1 base, there was a span of 10 bases. Germline CDR1 reads MDHEN; CDR2 reads SYDVKM. The CDR3 region has the DNA TGTGCCAGCAGCGGTACAGGGTCCTACAATGAGCAGTTCTTC. This gives the protein CASSGTGSYNEQFF.

This sequence joins TRBV20-1 and TRBJ2-3, with D possibly being TRBD1 (6 bases). The CDR3 sequence is 14 residues long. Germline values: CDR1 DFQATT, CDR2 SNEGSKA (reference sequence). V was pared by 5 bases and J by 6 bases, with 18 bases between. CDR3 in DNA: TGCAGTGCTCGCACAGGGCGGCTAGAGGATACGCAGTATTTT. This translates into CSARTGRLEDTQYF.

This clonotype has a handful of counts. The rearrangement uses TRBV9 and TRBJ1-3; no firm D call. This CDR3 contains 14 residues. CDR1 and CDR2 (germline): SGDLS, YYNGEE. The V gene lost 4 bases and the J gene lost 4 bases, with 12 bases spanning the gap. The CDR3 region has the DNA TGTGCCAGCAGCCGAGTGGGTACCGGAAACACCATATATTTT. It yields the protein CASSRVGTGNTIYF.

About this clonotype: Being one base from a much bigger clone, this may be a read error. This chain uses TRBV28 with TRBJ1-1; 8 nucleotides line up with TRBD1. The CDR3 is made up of 14 amino acids. From germline, CDR1 is MDHEN and CDR2 SYDVKM. CDR3 sequence reads: CASSLFRGRTEALF. The CDR3 DNA follows: TGTGCCAGCAGTTTATTCAGGGGGCGGACTGAGGCTTTGTTT. The variable domain in full, with the rest retrieved from reference TRBV28 and TRBJ1-1, is DVKVTQSSRYLVKRTGEKVFLECVQDMDHENMFWYRQDPGLGLRLIYFSYDVKMKEKGDIPEGYSVSREKKERFSLILESASTNQTSMYLCASSLFRGRTEALFGQGTRLTVV.

In its sample, this clonotype was seen many times. The genes are TRBV6-1 and TRBJ2-7, with a tentative D call TRBD2 (6 bases). Between the trimmed V and J ends, which lost 5 bases and 3 bases, there was a span of 17 bases. The CDR3 is made up of 15 amino acids. Germline V CDR1 and CDR2: MNHNS, SASEGT. The CDR3 protein is CASSSGGGEDYEQYF. CDR3 sequence (DNA): TGTGCCAGCAGTTCGGGCGGAGGGGAAGACTACGAGCAGTACTTC.

The V gene is TRBV20-1, the J gene TRBJ2-7; no firm D call. Trimming took off 5 bases at V and 9 bases at J, with 14 bases between the two ends. This CDR3 is 11 amino acids long. Germline V gives CDR1 DFQATT, CDR2 SNEGSKA (reference sequence). The CDR3 loop reads CSADLGPGQYF. In nucleotides, the CDR3 is TGCAGTGCTGACCTCGGGCCCGGGCAGTACTTC.

The chain joins TRBV5-1 to TRBJ2-5, with 11 bases identical to TRBD1. Per germline, CDR1 SGHRS and CDR2 YFSETQ. The CDR3 has 16 residues. J lost 4 bases, V lost 1 base, and 6 bases had no gene match. The CDR3 nucleotides are TGCGCCAGCAGCTTGCCTGCCGGGACAGGGGGAGAGACCCAGTACTTC. Protein sequence: CASSLPAGTGGETQYF. The full variable domain, with the rest looked up from reference TRBV5-1 and TRBJ2-5, is KAGVTQTPRYLIKTRGQQVTLSCSPISGHRSVSWYQQTPGQGLQFLFEYFSETQRNKGNFPGRFSGRQFSNSRSEMNVSTLELGDSALYLCASSLPAGTGGETQYFGPGTRLLVL.

This clonotype has ten or more counts. The chain has TRBV7-6 and TRBJ2-2; TRBD2 is a possible D gene (6 bases). V was cut by 4 bases and J by 7 bases, with 10 bases left in between. Per the germline V gene, CDR1 is SGHVS and CDR2 is FNYEAQ. The CDR3 runs to 13 residues. Here the CDR3 reads CASSWRDNGELFF. In DNA form, the CDR3 reads TGTGCCAGCAGCTGGCGGGATAACGGGGAGCTGTTTTTT.

The sample holds a few counts of this clonotype. This rearrangement joins TRBV6-1 to TRBJ2-4, with TRBD1 matching over 7 bases. Germline CDR1 is MNHNS and CDR2 is SASEGT. The CDR3 sequence is 13 residues long. The junction had 8 bases not matched to a gene; V was cut back by 7 bases and J by 8 bases. The CDR3 is CASIGGNMDIQYF. DNA for the CDR3: TGTGCCAGCATAGGGGGCAATATGGACATTCAGTACTTC.

This clonotype was picked up one time. Relative to the germline gene, one junction end is altered; a read error may explain this. This CDR3 reads CAGGSGTSGGSYNEQFF. The DNA for the CDR3 is TGTGCTGGTGGTTCCGGGACTAGCGGTGGGTCCTACAATGAGCAGTTCTTC. This chain joins TRBV12-5 and TRBJ2-1, with 11 bases fitting TRBD2. CDR3 size: 17 residues. Germline V gene sequence: CDR1 LGHNT, CDR2 FRNRAP.